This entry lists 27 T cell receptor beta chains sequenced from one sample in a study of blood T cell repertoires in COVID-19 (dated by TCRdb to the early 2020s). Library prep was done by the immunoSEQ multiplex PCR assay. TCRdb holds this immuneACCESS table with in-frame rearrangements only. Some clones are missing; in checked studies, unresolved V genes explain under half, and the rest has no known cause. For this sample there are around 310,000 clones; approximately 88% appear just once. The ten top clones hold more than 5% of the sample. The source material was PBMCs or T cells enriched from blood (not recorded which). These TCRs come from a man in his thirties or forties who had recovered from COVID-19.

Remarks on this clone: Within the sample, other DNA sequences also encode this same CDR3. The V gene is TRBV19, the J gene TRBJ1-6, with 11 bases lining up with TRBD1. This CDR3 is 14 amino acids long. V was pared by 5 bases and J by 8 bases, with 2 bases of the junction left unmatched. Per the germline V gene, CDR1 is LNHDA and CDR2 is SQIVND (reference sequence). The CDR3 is CASSWDRGDSPLHF. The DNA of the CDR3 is TGTGCCAGTAGTTGGGACAGGGGGGATTCACCCCTCCACTTT.

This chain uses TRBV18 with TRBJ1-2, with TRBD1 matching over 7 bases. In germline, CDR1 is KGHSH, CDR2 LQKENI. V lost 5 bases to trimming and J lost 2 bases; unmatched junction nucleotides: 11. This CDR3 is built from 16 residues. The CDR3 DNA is TGTGCCAGCTCAGCAGGGCCGGGACAGCGCAACTATGGCTACACCTTC. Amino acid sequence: CASSAGPGQRNYGYTF.

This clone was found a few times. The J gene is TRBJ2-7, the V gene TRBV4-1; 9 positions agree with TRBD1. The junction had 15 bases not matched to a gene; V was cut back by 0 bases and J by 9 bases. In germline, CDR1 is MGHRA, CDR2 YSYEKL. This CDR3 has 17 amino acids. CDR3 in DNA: TGCGCCAGCAGCCAAGAGCCTCGTGTACAGGGGGCCGGCGGGCAGTACTTC. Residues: CASSQEPRVQGAGGQYF.

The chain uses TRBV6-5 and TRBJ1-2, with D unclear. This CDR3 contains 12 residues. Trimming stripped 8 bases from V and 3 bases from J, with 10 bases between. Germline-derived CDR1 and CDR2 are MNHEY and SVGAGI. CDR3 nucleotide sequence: TGTGCCAGCTCCCTGGCATACTATGGCTACACCTTC. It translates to CASSLAYYGYTF.

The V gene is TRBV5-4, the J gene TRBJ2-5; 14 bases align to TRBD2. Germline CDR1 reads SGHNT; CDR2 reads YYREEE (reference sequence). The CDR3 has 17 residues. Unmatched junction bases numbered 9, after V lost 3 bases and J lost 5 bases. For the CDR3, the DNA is TGTGCCAGCAGCTCCGGGACTAGCGGGGGTTTGGGGGAGACCCAGTACTTC. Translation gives CASSSGTSGGLGETQYF.

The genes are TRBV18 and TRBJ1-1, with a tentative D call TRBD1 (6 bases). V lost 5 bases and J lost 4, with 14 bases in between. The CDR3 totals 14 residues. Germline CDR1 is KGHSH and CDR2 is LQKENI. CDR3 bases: TGTGCCAGCTCATCGCTACAGGGATTCACTGAAGCTTTCTTT. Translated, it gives CASSSLQGFTEAFF.

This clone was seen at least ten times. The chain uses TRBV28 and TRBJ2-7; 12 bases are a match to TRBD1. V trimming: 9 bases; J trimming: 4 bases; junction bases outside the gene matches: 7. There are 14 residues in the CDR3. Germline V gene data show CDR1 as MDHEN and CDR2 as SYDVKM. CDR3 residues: CASFPGQGAYEQYF. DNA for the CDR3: TGTGCCAGTTTTCCGGGACAGGGGGCATACGAGCAGTACTTC.

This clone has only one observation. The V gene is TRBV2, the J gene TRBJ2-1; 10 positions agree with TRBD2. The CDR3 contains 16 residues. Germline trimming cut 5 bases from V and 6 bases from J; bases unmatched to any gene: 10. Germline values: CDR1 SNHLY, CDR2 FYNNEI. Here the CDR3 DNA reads TGTGCCAGCAGTACGACCGTAGCGGGGGGCCGCAATGAGCAGTTCTTC. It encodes CASSTTVAGGRNEQFF. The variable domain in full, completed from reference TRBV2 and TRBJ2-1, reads EPEVTQTPSHQVTQMGQEVILRCVPISNHLYFYWYRQILGQKVEFLVSFYNNEISEKSEIFDDQFSVERPDGSNFTLKIRSTKLEDSAMYFCASSTTVAGGRNEQFFGPGTRLTVL.

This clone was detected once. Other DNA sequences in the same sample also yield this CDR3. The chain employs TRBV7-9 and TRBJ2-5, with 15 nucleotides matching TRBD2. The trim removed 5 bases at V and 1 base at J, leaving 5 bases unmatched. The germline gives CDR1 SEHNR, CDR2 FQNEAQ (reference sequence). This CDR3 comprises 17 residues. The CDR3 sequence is CASSRTSGGAGQETQYF. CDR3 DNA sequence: TGTGCCAGCAGCCGGACTAGCGGGGGGGCCGGCCAAGAGACCCAGTACTTC.

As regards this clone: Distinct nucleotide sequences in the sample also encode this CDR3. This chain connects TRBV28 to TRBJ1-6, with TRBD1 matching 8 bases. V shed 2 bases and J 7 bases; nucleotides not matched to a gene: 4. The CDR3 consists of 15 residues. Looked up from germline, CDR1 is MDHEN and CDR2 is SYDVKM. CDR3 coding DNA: TGTGCCAGCAGTTTAGCAGGGGGCGGAAATTCACCCCTCCACTTT. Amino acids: CASSLAGGGNSPLHF.

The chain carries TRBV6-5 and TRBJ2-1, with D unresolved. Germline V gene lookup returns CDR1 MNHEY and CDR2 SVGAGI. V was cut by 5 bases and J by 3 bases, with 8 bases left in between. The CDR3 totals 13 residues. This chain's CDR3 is CASSTDYYNEQFF. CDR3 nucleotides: TGTGCCAGCAGTACAGATTACTACAATGAGCAGTTCTTC.

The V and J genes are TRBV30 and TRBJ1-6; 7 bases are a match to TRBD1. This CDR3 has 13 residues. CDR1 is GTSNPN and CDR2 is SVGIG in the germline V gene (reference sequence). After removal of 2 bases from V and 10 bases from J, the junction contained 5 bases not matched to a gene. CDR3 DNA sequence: TGTGCCTGGAGTAGGCAGGGGGAATCACCCCTCCACTTT. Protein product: CAWSRQGESPLHF. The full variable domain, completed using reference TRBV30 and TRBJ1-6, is SQTIHQWPATLVQPVGSPLSLECTVEGTSNPNLYWYRQAAGRGLQLLFYSVGIGQISSEVPQNLSASRPQDRQFILSSKKLLLSDSGFYLCAWSRQGESPLHFGNGTRLTVT.

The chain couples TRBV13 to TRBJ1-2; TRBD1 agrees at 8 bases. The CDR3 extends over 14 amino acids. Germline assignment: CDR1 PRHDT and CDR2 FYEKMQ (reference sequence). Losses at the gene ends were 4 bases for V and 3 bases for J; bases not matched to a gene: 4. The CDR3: CASSSDRVDYGYTF. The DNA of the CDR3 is TGTGCCAGCAGCTCGGACAGGGTTGACTATGGCTACACCTTC.

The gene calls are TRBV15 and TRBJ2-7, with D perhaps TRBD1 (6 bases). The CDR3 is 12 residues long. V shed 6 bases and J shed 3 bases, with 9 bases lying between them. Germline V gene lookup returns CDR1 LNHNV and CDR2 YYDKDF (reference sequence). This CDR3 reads CATSEGDYEQYF. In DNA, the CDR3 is TGTGCCACCAGTGAGGGGGACTACGAGCAGTACTTC.

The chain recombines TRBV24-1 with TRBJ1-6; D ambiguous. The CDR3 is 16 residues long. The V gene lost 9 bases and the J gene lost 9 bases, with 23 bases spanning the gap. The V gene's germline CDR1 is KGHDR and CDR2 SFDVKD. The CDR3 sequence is CATCPPRKETGSPLHF. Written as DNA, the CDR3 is TGTGCCACCTGCCCCCCCCGGAAGGAGACGGGTTCACCCCTCCACTTT.

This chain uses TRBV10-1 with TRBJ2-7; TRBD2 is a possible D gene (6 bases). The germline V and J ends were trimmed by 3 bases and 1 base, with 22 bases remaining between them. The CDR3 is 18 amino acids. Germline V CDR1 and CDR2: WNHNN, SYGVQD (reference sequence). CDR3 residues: CASSDPRGTSRNSYEQYF. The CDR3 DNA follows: TGCGCCAGCAGTGATCCACGCGGGACTTCACGAAATTCCTACGAGCAGTACTTC.

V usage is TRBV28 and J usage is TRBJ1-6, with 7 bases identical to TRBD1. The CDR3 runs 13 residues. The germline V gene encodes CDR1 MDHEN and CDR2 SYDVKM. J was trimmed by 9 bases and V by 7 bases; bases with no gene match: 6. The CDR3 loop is CASTDRVGSPLHF. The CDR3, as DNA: TGTGCCAGCACTGACAGGGTCGGTTCACCCCTCCACTTT. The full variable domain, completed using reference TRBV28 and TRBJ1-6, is DVKVTQSSRYLVKRTGEKVFLECVQDMDHENMFWYRQDPGLGLRLIYFSYDVKMKEKGDIPEGYSVSREKKERFSLILESASTNQTSMYLCASTDRVGSPLHFGNGTRLTVT.

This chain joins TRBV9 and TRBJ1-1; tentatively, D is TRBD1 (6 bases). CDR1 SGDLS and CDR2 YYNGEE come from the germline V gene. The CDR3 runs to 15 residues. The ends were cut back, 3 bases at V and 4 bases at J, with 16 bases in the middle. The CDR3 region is CASSDGGVGGTEAFF. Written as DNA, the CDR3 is TGTGCCAGCAGCGATGGGGGCGTAGGGGGCACTGAAGCTTTCTTT.

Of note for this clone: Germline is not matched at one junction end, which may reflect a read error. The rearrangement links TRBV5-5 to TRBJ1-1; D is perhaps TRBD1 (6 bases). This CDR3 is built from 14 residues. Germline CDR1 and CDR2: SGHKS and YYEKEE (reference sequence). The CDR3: CASSPGAGNAEAFF. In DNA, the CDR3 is TGTGCCAGCAGCCCAGGGGCCGGGAACGCTGAAGCTTTCTTT.

The CDR3, as DNA: TGTGCCAGCAGCCCTGACTACACAGATACGCAGTATTTT. Encoded protein: CASSPDYTDTQYF. The chain employs TRBV12-3 or TRBV12-4 and TRBJ2-3, with D tentatively TRBD2 (5 bases). Deletions cut 6 bases from V and 2 bases from J, with 9 bases between. CDR3 length: 13 amino acids.

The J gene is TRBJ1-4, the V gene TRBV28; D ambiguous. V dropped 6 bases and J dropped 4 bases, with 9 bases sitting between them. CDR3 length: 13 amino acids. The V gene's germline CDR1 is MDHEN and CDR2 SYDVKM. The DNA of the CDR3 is TGTGCCAGCAGACCTGCGAATAATGAAAAACTGTTTTTT. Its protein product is CASRPANNEKLFF.

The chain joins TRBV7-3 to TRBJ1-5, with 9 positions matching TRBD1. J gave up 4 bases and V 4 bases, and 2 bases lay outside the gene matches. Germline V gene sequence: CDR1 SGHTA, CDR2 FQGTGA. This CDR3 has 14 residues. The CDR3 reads CASSYRGPNQPQHF. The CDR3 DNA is TGTGCCAGCAGCTACAGGGGGCCTAATCAGCCCCAGCATTTT.

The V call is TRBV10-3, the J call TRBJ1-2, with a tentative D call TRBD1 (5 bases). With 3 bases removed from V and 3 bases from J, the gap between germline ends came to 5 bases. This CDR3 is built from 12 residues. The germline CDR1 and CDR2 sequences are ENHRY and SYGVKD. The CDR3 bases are TGTGCCATCAGTGACAGGGACTATGGCTACACCTTC. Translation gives CAISDRDYGYTF.

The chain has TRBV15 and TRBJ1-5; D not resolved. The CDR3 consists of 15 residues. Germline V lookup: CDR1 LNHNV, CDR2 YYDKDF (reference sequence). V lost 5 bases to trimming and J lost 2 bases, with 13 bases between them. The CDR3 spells CATSYGLAGNQPQHF. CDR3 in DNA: TGTGCCACCAGCTATGGGCTCGCCGGCAATCAGCCCCAGCATTTT.

The CDR3 coding sequence is TGTGCCAGCAGTGCCATCGGACAGAGTAATTCACCCCTCCACTTT. Its protein product is CASSAIGQSNSPLHF. The rearrangement links TRBV2 to TRBJ1-6; D might be TRBD1 (6 bases). The CDR3 loop spans 15 amino acids. Germline V gene sequence: CDR1 SNHLY, CDR2 FYNNEI. V was shortened by 4 bases and J by 6 bases, with 13 bases between the two germline ends.

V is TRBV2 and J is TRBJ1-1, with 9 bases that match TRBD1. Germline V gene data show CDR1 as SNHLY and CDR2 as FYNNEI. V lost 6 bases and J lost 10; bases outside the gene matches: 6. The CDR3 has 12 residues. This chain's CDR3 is CASSLTGGRAFF. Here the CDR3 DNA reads TGTGCCAGCAGCCTTACAGGGGGCAGAGCTTTCTTT. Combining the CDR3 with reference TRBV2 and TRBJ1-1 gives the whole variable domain EPEVTQTPSHQVTQMGQEVILRCVPISNHLYFYWYRQILGQKVEFLVSFYNNEISEKSEIFDDQFSVERPDGSNFTLKIRSTKLEDSAMYFCASSLTGGRAFFGQGTRLTVV.

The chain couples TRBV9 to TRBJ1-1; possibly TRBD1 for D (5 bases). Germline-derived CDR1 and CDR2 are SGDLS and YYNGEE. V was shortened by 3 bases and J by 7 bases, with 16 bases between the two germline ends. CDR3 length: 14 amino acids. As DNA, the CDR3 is TGTGCCAGCAGCGAGGAGGGACGGTCCGTTGAAGCTTTCTTT. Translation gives CASSEEGRSVEAFF.